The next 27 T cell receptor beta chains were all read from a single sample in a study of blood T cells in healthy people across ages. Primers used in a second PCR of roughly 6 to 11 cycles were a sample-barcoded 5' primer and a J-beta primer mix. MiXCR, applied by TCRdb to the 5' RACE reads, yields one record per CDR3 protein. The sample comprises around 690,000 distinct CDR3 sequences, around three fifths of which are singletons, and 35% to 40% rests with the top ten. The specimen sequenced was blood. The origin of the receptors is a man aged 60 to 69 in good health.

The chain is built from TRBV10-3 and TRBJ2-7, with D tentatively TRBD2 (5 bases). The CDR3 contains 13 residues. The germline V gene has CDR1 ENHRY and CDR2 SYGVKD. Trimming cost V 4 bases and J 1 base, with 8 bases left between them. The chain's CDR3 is CAISVSGSYEQYF. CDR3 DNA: TGTGCCATCAGTGTAAGCGGATCCTACGAGCAGTACTTC.

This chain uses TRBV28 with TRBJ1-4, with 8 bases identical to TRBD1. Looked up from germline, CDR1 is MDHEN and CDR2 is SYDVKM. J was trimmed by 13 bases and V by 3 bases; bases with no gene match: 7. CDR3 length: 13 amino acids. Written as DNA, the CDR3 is TGTGCCAGCAGTTTCGGGACAGGTGGACGACTGTTTTTT. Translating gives CASSFGTGGRLFF.

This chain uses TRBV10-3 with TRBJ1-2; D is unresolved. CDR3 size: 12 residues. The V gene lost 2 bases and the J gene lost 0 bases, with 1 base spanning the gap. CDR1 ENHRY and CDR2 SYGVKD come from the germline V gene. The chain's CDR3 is CAISEANYGYTF. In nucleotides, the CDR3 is TGTGCCATCAGTGAGGCTAACTATGGCTACACCTTC.

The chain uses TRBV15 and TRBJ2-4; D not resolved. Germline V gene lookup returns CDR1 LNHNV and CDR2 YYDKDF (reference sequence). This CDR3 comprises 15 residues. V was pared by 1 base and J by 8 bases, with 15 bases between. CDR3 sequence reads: CATSRGTTTLDIQYF. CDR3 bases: TGTGCCACCAGCAGAGGAACGACCACCCTAGACATTCAGTACTTC. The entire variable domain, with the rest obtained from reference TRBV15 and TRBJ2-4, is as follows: DAMVIQNPRYQVTQFGKPVTLSCSQTLNHNVMYWYQQKSSQAPKLLFHYYDKDFNNEADTPDNFQSRRPNTSFCFLDIRSPGLGDTAMYLCATSRGTTTLDIQYFGAGTRLSVL.

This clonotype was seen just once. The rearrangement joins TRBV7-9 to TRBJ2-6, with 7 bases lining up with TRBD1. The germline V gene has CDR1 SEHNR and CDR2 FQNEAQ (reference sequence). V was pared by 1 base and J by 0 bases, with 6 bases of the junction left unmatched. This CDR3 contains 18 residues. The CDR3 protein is CASSLGRGPGSGANVLTF. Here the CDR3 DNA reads TGTGCCAGCAGCTTAGGTAGGGGGCCGGGCTCTGGGGCCAACGTCCTGACTTTC.

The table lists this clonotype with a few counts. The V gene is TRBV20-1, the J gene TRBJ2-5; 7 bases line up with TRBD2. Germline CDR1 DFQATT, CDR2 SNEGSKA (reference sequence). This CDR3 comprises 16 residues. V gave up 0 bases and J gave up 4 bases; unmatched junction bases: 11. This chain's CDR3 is CSARDRRGGGLETQYF. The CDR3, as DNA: TGCAGTGCTAGAGACCGTAGGGGCGGGGGACTAGAGACCCAGTACTTC.

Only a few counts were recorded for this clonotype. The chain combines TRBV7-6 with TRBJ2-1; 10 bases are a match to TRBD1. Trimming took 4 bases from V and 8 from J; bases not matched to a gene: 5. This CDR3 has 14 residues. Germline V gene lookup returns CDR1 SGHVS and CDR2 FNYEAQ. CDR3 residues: CASSSGQGGDEQFF. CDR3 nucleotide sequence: TGTGCCAGCAGCTCCGGACAGGGGGGCGATGAGCAGTTCTTC. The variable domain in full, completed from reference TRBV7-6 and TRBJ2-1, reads GAGVSQSPRYKVTKRGQDVALRCDPISGHVSLYWYRQALGQGPEFLTYFNYEAQQDKSGLPNDRFSAERPEGSISTLTIQRTEQRDSAMYRCASSSGQGGDEQFFGPGTRLTVL.

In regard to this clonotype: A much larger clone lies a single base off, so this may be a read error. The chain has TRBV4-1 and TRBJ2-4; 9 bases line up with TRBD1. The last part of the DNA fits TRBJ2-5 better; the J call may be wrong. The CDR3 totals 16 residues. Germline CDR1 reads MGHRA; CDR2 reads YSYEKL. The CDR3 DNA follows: TGCGCCAGCAGCCAAGACGGGGGGACAGGGATCGAGACCCAGTACTTC. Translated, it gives CASSQDGGTGIETQYF.

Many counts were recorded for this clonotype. The CDR3 loop reads CASSLTGDSYGYTF. CDR3 nucleotides: TGTGCCAGCAGCTTAACCGGGGACAGCTATGGCTACACCTTC. The chain links TRBV7-8 to TRBJ1-2, with 7 bases aligning to TRBD1. The CDR3 runs 14 residues. Per the germline V gene, CDR1 is SGHVS and CDR2 is FQNEAQ. With 2 bases clipped from V and 4 bases from J, the junction kept 4 bases outside the gene matches.

The CDR3, as DNA: TGCAGTGCTAGACCGCTAGCGGGGGCCTACGAGCAGTACTTC. Protein product: CSARPLAGAYEQYF. The V call is TRBV20-1, the J call TRBJ2-7; TRBD2 agrees at 10 bases. J gave up 2 bases and V 2 bases, and 3 bases lay outside the gene matches. This CDR3 comprises 14 residues. Germline CDR1 is DFQATT and CDR2 is SNEGSKA (reference sequence).

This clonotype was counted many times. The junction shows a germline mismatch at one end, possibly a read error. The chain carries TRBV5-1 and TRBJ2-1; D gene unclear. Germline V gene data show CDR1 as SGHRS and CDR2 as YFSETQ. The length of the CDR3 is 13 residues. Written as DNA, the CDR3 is TGTGCCAGCAGCCAGGACTCCTACAATGAGCAGTTCTTC. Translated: CASSQDSYNEQFF.

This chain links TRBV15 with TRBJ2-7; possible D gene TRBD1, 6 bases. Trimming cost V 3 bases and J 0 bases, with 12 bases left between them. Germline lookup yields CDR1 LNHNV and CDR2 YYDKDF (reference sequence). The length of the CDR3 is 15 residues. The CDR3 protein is CATSRPDRSSYEQYF. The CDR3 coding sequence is TGTGCCACCAGCAGGCCGGACAGAAGCTCCTACGAGCAGTACTTC.

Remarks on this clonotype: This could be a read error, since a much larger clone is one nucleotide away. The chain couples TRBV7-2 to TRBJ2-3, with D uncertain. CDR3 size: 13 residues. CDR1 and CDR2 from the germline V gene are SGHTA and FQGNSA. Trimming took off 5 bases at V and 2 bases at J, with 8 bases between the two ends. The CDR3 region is CASSPGYTDTQYF. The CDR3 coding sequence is TGTGCCAGCAGCCCAGGATACACAGATACGCAGTATTTT.

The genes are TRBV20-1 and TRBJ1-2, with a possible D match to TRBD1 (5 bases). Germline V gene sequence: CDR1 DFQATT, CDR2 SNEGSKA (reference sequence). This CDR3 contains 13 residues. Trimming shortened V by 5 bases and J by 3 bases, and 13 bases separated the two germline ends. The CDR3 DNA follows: TGCAGTGCTGGGCATAGGGGCGACTATGGCTACACCTTC. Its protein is CSAGHRGDYGYTF.

CDR3 sequence (DNA): TGCAGTGCCCCTTCCTCGATCGGGGCGCAATATAATTCACCCCTCCACTTT. This translates into CSAPSSIGAQYNSPLHF. V is TRBV20-1 and J is TRBJ1-6; weak D call: TRBD1 (5 bases). Germline loops: CDR1 DFQATT, CDR2 SNEGSKA (reference sequence). V shed 6 bases and J shed 4 bases, with 22 bases lying between them. The CDR3 consists of 17 residues.

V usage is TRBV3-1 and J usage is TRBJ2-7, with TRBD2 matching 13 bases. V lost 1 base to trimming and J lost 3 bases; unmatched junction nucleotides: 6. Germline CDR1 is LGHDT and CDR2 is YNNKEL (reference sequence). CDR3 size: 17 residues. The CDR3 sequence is CASSQVTSGGGYYEQYF. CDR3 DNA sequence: TGTGCCAGCAGCCAAGTCACTAGCGGGGGGGGATACTACGAGCAGTACTTC.

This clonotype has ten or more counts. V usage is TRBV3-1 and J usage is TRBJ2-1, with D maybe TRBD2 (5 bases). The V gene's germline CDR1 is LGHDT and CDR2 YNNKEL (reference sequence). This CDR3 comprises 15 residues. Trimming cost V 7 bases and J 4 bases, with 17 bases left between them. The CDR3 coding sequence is TGTGCCAGCACCAAAGAGGCAAGCGGTTACAATGAGCAGTTCTTC. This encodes CASTKEASGYNEQFF.

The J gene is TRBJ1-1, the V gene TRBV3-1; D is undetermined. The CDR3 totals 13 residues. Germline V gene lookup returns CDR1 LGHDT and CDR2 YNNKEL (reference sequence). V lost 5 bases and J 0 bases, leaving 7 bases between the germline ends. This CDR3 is CASSFELNTEAFF. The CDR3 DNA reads TGTGCCAGCAGCTTCGAGCTGAACACTGAAGCTTTCTTT.

In DNA, the CDR3 is TGTGCCAGCAGCTTGGGCGGGACAGGGTCCGAGCAGTACTTC. Amino acids: CASSLGGTGSEQYF. The rearrangement uses TRBV7-9 and TRBJ2-5, with 9 bases identical to TRBD1. The end of the DNA aligns better with TRBJ2-7, so the J call may be wrong. Per germline, CDR1 SEHNR and CDR2 FQNEAQ (reference sequence). The CDR3 extends over 14 amino acids.

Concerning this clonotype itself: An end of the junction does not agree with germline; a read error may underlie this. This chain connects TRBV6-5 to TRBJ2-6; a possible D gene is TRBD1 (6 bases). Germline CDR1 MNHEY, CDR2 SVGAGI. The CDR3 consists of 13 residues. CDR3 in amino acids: CASSSPGADVLTF. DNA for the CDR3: TGTGCCAGCAGTTCCCCAGGGGCCGACGTCCTGACTTTC.

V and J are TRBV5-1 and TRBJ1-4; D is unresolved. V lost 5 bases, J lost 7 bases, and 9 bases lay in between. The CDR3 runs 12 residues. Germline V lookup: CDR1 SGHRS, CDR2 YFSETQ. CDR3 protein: CASRSDSEKLFF. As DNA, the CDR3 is TGCGCCAGCAGGAGCGATAGTGAAAAACTGTTTTTT.

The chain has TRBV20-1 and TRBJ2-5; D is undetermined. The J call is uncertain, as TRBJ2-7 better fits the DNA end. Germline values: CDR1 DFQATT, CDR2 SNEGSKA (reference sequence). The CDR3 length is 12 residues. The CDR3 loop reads CSAKRETYEQYF. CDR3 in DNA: TGCAGTGCTAAAAGGGAAACCTACGAGCAGTACTTC.

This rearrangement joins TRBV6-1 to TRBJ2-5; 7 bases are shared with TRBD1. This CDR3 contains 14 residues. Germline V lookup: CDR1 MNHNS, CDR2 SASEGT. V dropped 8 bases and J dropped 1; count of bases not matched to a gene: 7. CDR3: CASETGQSQETQYF. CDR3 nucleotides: TGTGCCAGCGAAACGGGACAGTCCCAAGAGACCCAGTACTTC.

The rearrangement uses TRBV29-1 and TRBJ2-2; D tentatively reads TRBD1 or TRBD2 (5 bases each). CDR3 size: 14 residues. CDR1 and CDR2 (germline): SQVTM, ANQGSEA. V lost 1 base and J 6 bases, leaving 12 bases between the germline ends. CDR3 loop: CSVEGVSGPGELFF. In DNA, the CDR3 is TGCAGCGTTGAAGGAGTATCGGGGCCCGGGGAGCTGTTTTTT.

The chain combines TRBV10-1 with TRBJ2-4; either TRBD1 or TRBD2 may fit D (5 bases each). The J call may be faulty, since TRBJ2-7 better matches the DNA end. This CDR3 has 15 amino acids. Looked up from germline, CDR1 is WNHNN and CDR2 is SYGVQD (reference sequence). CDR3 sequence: CASSESRGLYYEQYF. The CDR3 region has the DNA TGCGCCAGCAGTGAGTCGAGGGGTCTCTACTACGAGCAGTACTTC.

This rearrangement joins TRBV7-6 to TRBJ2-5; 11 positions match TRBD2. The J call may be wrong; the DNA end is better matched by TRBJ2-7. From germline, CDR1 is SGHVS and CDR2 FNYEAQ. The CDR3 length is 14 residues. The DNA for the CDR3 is TGTGCCAGCAGCGGACTAGCGGGTATCTCCGAGCAGTACTTC. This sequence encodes CASSGLAGISEQYF.

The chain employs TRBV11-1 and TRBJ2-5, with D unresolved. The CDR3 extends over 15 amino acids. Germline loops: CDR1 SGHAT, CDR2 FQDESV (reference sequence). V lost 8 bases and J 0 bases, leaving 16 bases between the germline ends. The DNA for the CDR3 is TGTGCCAGCTCCCGATCCCGGACGTACCAAGAGACCCAGTACTTC. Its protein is CASSRSRTYQETQYF.